These 6 T cell receptor beta chains were sequenced from one sample in a study of T cells in Graves' hyperthyroidism and ophthalmopathy. TCR beta CDR3 regions were amplified from RNA transcripts. TCR CDR3 underwent first-round RT-PCR with the HTBI primer set. Via MiXCR, TCRdb re-called the multiplex PCR reads, giving one row per CDR3 protein. The sample records under 400,000 distinct CDR3 sequences, about 18% being singletons. Sequenced: blood. The origin of the receptors is a woman between 45 and 60 years old with Graves' hyperthyroidism.

In this sample, this clonotype turned up a few times. CDR3 sequence: CASTRTGSNQPQHF. As DNA, the CDR3 is TGTGCCAGCACCCGGACAGGGAGCAATCAGCCCCAGCATTTT. This chain connects TRBV28 to TRBJ1-5; 8 nucleotides line up with TRBD1. The CDR3 has 14 residues. Unmatched junction bases numbered 3, after V lost 7 bases and J lost 1 base. In germline, CDR1 is MDHEN, CDR2 SYDVKM.

This clonotype came up a few times. This rearrangement joins TRBV27 to TRBJ2-3; D might be TRBD2 (6 bases). The CDR3 sequence is 16 residues long. Germline values: CDR1 MNHEY, CDR2 SMNVEV (reference sequence). V was cut by 0 bases and J by 0 bases, with 10 bases left in between. The CDR3 spells CASSLSSGLSTDTQYF. CDR3 DNA: TGTGCCAGCAGTTTATCCTCCGGACTAAGCACAGATACGCAGTATTTT.

In this sample, this clonotype turned up many times. The chain carries TRBV12-3 or TRBV12-4 and TRBJ1-2; 9 positions match TRBD1. The CDR3 has 13 residues. Trimming cost V 6 bases and J 6 bases; bases outside gene matches: 5. CDR3: CASREQGADGYTF. The CDR3 DNA reads as TGTGCCAGCAGAGAACAGGGGGCAGATGGCTACACCTTC.

This clonotype occurred once. This chain links TRBV6-1 with TRBJ1-1, with D maybe TRBD1 (6 bases). The germline V and J ends were trimmed by 6 bases and 5 bases, with 16 bases remaining between them. This CDR3 is 14 amino acids long. The V gene's germline CDR1 is MNHNS and CDR2 SASEGT. The CDR3 nucleotides read TGTGCCAGCAGCACACAGGGAGGAGGGACTGAAGCTTTCTTT. It codes for CASSTQGGGTEAFF.

Only one count was recorded for this clonotype. J is TRBJ1-6 and V is TRBV19, with a tentative D call TRBD1 (5 bases). From germline, CDR1 is LNHDA and CDR2 SQIVND (reference sequence). V lost 9 bases and J lost 10, with 19 bases in between. The CDR3 totals 14 residues. Here the CDR3 reads CASSPEGRHSPLHF. CDR3 nucleotides: TGTGCCAGCAGTCCTGAGGGACGTCACTCACCCCTCCACTTT.

This clonotype came up many times. V is TRBV28 and J is TRBJ2-3; 7 nucleotides match TRBD1. The junction had 10 bases not matched to a gene; V was cut back by 5 bases and J by 2 bases. In germline, CDR1 is MDHEN, CDR2 SYDVKM. CDR3 length: 16 residues. The CDR3 DNA reads TGTGCCAGCAGTCTAGCCCTCGACAGGGACACAGATACGCAGTATTTT. Its translation is CASSLALDRDTDTQYF. Drawing the rest from reference TRBV28 and TRBJ2-3, the complete variable domain is DVKVTQSSRYLVKRTGEKVFLECVQDMDHENMFWYRQDPGLGLRLIYFSYDVKMKEKGDIPEGYSVSREKKERFSLILESASTNQTSMYLCASSLALDRDTDTQYFGPGTRLTVL.